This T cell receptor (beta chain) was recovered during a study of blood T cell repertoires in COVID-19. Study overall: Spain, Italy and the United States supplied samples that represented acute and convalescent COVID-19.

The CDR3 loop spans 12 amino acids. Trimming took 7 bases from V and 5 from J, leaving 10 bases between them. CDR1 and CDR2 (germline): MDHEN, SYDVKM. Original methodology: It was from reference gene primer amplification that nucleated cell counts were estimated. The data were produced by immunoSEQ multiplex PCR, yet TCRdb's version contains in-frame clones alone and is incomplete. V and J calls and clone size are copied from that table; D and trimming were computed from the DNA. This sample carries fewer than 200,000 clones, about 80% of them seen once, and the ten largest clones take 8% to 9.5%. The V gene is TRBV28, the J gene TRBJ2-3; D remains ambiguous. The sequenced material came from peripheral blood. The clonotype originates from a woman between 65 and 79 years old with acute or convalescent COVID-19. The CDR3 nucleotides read TGTGCCAGCACCGGAGTGGGAGATACGCAGTATTTT. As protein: CASTGVGDTQYF.